These 11 T cell receptor beta chains were sequenced from one sample in a study of T cell changes during pregnancy in multiple sclerosis. Some clones are missing from TCRdb's copy, which holds only in-frame ones; the method was immunoSEQ multiplex PCR. The sample consists of over 70,000 clones, almost 95% of them appearing once. Material: peripheral blood, obtained in the third trimester of pregnancy. These receptor sequences come from a female donor with multiple sclerosis, enrolled in a pregnancy study.

The chain is built from TRBV2 and TRBJ2-6; maybe TRBD1 (5 bases). CDR3 length equals 13 residues. Trimming left V 10 bases short and J 2 bases short, with 9 bases between. CDR1 and CDR2 (germline): SNHLY, FYNNEI. DNA of the CDR3: TGTGCCATCTCAGGGACTGGGGCCAACGTCCTGACTTTC. This gives the protein CAISGTGANVLTF.

The chain carries TRBV6-5 and TRBJ2-3; D is unclear. This CDR3 contains 12 residues. V was pared by 6 bases and J by 1 base, with 5 bases between. From germline, CDR1 is MNHEY and CDR2 SVGAGI. The CDR3 sequence is CASSRGTDTQYF. In nucleotides, the CDR3 is TGTGCCAGCAGCCGGGGCACAGATACGCAGTATTTT.

The chain employs TRBV9 and TRBJ2-2, with 8 bases that match TRBD2. The CDR3 is 16 residues long. Germline trimming cut 5 bases from V and 4 bases from J; bases unmatched to any gene: 10. Germline assignment: CDR1 SGDLS and CDR2 YYNGEE. The CDR3 nucleotides are TGTGCCAGCAGGAGGGATAGCGGGGAGCCCACCGGGGAGCTGTTTTTT. It encodes CASRRDSGEPTGELFF. The variable domain in full, with the rest retrieved from reference TRBV9 and TRBJ2-2, is DSGVTQTPKHLITATGQRVTLRCSPRSGDLSVYWYQQSLDQGLQFLIQYYNGEERAKGNILERFSAQQFPDLHSELNLSSLELGDSALYFCASRRDSGEPTGELFFGEGSRLTVL.

The chain joins TRBV7-3 to TRBJ1-1, with D possibly being TRBD1 (5 bases). Germline values: CDR1 SGHTA, CDR2 FQGTGA. The CDR3 consists of 13 residues. V was shortened by 4 bases and J by 4 bases, with 10 bases between the two germline ends. The CDR3 here is CASSSQGGTEAFF. In DNA form, the CDR3 reads TGTGCCAGCAGCTCCCAGGGCGGCACTGAAGCTTTCTTT.

The chain uses TRBV7-2 and TRBJ1-4; TRBD1 agrees at 8 bases. Germline assignment: CDR1 SGHTA and CDR2 FQGNSA. V lost 2 bases to trimming and J lost 6 bases; unmatched junction nucleotides: 8. The CDR3 runs to 16 residues. The CDR3 sequence: CASSLTGQAGHEKLFF. The CDR3 nucleotides are TGTGCCAGCAGCTTAACGGGACAGGCGGGTCATGAAAAACTGTTTTTT.

J is TRBJ2-4 and V is TRBV28; 9 nucleotides align to TRBD1. The CDR3 length is 14 residues. Germline CDR1 is MDHEN and CDR2 is SYDVKM. V trimming: 7 bases; J trimming: 7 bases; junction bases outside the gene matches: 8. In DNA form, the CDR3 reads TGTGCCAGCAACTTTCCCGGGACAGGGAACATTCAGTACTTC. This sequence encodes CASNFPGTGNIQYF.

This clone was found once. This chain uses TRBV2 with TRBJ2-3; 9 nucleotides match TRBD2. V lost 4 bases to trimming and J lost 3 bases; unmatched junction nucleotides: 5. Germline values: CDR1 SNHLY, CDR2 FYNNEI. The CDR3 is 15 residues long. The CDR3, as DNA: TGTGCCAGCAGTGTCTGGACTAGCGTGACAGATACGCAGTATTTT. Translation: CASSVWTSVTDTQYF.

The chain recombines TRBV5-1 with TRBJ2-1; D gene uncertain. Between the trimmed V and J ends, which lost 4 bases and 0 bases, there was a span of 11 bases. CDR3 length: 15 residues. Germline V CDR1 and CDR2: SGHRS, YFSETQ. The CDR3 nucleotides read TGCGCCAGCAGCCGAACAAGGAGCTCCTACAATGAGCAGTTCTTC. Translation gives CASSRTRSSYNEQFF.

The V and J genes are TRBV6-5 and TRBJ1-4; D unresolved. V was cut by 0 bases and J by 2 bases, with 7 bases left in between. The V gene's germline CDR1 is MNHEY and CDR2 SVGAGI. This CDR3 is built from 15 residues. The CDR3 loop reads CASSYSTGTNEKLFF. The CDR3 DNA sequence: TGTGCCAGCAGTTACTCCACGGGTACTAATGAAAAACTGTTTTTT.

The gene calls are TRBV28 and TRBJ1-5; 7 bases fit TRBD1. Germline V gene lookup returns CDR1 MDHEN and CDR2 SYDVKM. Trimming at V came to 7 bases and at J to 4 bases, leaving 10 bases not matched to a gene. CDR3 size: 15 residues. DNA of the CDR3: TGTGCCAGCACTATCAGGGACAGAGGAAATCAGCCCCAGCATTTT. Translating it yields CASTIRDRGNQPQHF.

The rearrangement uses TRBV15 and TRBJ1-1; the match to TRBD1 covers 9 bases. There are 15 residues in the CDR3. Germline V gene sequence: CDR1 LNHNV, CDR2 YYDKDF (reference sequence). V trimming: 4 bases; J trimming: 1 base; junction bases outside the gene matches: 4. This chain's CDR3 is CATSTGQGSNTEAFF. CDR3 coding DNA: TGTGCCACCAGCACGGGACAGGGATCGAACACTGAAGCTTTCTTT.